The clone carrying this T cell receptor beta chain has at least ten counts. What it binds is not known. CDR3 length: 18 amino acids. CDR1 and CDR2 from the germline V gene are MDHEN and SYDVKM. The V segment lost 4 bases and the J segment 3 bases; nucleotides outside the gene matches: 13. The data originate from a study of T cell repertoires in cytomegalovirus infection. Study in general: Public TCR beta signatures were indicative of both CMV infection and a matching HLA type.

Overall study results and limits: There were carriers of CMV plus the relevant HLA, and cumulative public TCR beta family frequency identified them. There were HLA-C-restricted CMV-specific TCR beta clonotypes dominating the ex vivo response.

In TCRdb, the reads were re-called with MiXCR into one record per CDR3 protein. Of 450,000 to 600,000 distinct CDR3 sequences listed, about 11% are singletons. Sequences were obtained from PBMCs. The chain uses TRBV28 and TRBJ1-3, with TRBD1 identical over 9 bases. This sequence originates from a human donor in good health (CMV status not recorded). Some clones in this sample may be carry-over from other donors' samples. The DNA for the CDR3 is TGTGCCAGCAGTTCGGGGACAGGGTTCCGTTTAGTTGGAAACACCATATATTTT. It codes for CASSSGTGFRLVGNTIYF.